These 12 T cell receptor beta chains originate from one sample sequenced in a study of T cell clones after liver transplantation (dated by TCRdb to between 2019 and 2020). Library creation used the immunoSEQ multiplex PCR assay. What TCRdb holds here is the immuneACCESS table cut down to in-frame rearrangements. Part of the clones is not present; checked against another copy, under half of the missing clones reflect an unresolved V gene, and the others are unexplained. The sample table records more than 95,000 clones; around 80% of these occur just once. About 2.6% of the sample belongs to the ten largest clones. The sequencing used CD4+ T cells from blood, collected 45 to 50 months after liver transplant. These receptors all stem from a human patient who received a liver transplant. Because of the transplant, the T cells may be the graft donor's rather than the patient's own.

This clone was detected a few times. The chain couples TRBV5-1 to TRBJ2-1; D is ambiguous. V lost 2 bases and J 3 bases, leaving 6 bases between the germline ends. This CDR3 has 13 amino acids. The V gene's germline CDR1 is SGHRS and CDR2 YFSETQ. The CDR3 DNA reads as TGCGCCAGCAGCTTAACTATCTACAATGAGCAGTTCTTC. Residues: CASSLTIYNEQFF.

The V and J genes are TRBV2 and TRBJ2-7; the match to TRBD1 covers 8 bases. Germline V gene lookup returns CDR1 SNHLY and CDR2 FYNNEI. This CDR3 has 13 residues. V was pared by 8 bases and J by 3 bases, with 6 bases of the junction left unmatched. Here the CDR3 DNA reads TGTGCCAGCGCTGGACAGGGCGTCTACGAGCAGTACTTC. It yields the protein CASAGQGVYEQYF.

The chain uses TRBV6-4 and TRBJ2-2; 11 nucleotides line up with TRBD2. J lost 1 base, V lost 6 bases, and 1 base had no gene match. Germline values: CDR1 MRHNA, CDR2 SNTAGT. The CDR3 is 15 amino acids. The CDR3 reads CASSTSGRNTGELFF. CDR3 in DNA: TGTGCCAGCAGCACTAGCGGGAGGAACACCGGGGAGCTGTTTTTT.

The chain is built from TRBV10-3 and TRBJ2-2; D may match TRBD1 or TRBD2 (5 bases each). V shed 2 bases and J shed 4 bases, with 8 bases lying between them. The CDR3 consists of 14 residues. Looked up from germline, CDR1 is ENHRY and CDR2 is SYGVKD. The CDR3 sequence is CAISETGATGELFF. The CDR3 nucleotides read TGTGCCATCAGTGAGACCGGGGCCACCGGGGAGCTGTTTTTT.

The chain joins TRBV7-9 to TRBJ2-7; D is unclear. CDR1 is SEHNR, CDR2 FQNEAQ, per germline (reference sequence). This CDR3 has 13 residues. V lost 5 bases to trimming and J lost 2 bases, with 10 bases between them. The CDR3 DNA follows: TGTGCCAGCAGCCCAGACCGCCCCTACGAGCAGTACTTC. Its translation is CASSPDRPYEQYF.

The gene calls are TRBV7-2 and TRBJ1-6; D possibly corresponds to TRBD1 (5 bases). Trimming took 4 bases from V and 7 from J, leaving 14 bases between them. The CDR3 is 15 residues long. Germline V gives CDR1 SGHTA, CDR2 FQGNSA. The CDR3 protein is CASSSDSLPNSPLHF. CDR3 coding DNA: TGTGCCAGCAGCTCAGACAGTCTACCAAATTCACCCCTCCACTTT.

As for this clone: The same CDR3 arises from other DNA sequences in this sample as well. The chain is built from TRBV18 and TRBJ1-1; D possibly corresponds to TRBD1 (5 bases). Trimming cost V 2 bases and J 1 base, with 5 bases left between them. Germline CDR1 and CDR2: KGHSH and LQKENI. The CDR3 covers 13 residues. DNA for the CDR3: TGTGCCAGCTCACCAGGGGGGAACACTGAAGCTTTCTTT. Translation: CASSPGGNTEAFF.

CDR3 DNA: TGCAGCGTTGAAAGGGTCCATGGGACAGATACGCAGTATTTT. Amino acids: CSVERVHGTDTQYF. This chain connects TRBV29-1 to TRBJ2-3, with D unclear. CDR3 length: 14 residues. V gave up 2 bases and J gave up 3 bases, with 12 bases separating them. CDR1 and CDR2 from the germline V gene are SQVTM and ANQGSEA.

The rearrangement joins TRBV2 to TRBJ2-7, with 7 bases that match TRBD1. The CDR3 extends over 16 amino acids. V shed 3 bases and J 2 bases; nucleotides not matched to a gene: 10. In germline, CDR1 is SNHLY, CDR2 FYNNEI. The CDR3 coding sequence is TGTGCCAGCAGTGACCCAAGAGGGACAGATCCCTACGAGCAGTACTTC. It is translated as CASSDPRGTDPYEQYF.

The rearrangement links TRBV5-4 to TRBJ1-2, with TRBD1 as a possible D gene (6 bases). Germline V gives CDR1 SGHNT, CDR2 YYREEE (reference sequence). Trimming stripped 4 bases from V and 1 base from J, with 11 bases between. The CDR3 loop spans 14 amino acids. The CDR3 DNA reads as TGTGCCAGCAGCGCAACAGGGAGTAACTATGGCTACACCTTC. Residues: CASSATGSNYGYTF.

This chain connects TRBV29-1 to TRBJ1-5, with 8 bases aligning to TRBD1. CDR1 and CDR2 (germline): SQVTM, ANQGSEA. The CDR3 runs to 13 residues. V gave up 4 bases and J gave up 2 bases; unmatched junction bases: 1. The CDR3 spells CSVGGQGNQPQHF. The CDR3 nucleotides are TGCAGCGTTGGGGGACAGGGCAATCAGCCCCAGCATTTT.

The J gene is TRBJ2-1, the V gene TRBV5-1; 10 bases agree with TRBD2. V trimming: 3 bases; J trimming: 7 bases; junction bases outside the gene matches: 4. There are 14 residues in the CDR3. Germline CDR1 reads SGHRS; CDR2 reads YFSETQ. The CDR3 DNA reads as TGCGCCAGCAGCTCGGGACTAGCGTTTAATGAGCAGTTCTTC. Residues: CASSSGLAFNEQFF.